This TCR beta chain was sequenced during a study of cytomegalovirus exposure and HLA in healthy donors. Broader study findings: Follow-up analysis later connected one missense variant in DCLRE1C with trimming of TCR beta V- and J-genes.

A remark on this clone: Antigen unknown.

In the PCR, 60 Vbeta and 13 Jbeta primers were used. Repertoires were generated with immunoSEQ multiplex PCR, while TCRdb's copy carries only in-frame clones and drops some. Of about 110,000 clones listed, 70% are singletons. Between the trimmed V and J ends, which lost 6 bases and 1 base, there was a span of 10 bases. This CDR3 region has 14 residues. Germline CDR1 MNHEY, CDR2 SVGAGI. This TCR was recovered from a man in his forties in good health and CMV-seropositive. The V gene is TRBV6-5, the J gene TRBJ1-5; D unclear. Sequencing was carried out using PBMCs. CDR3 sequence reads: CASSPVRSNQPQHF. The CDR3, as DNA: TGTGCCAGCAGCCCCGTCAGGAGCAATCAGCCCCAGCATTTT.